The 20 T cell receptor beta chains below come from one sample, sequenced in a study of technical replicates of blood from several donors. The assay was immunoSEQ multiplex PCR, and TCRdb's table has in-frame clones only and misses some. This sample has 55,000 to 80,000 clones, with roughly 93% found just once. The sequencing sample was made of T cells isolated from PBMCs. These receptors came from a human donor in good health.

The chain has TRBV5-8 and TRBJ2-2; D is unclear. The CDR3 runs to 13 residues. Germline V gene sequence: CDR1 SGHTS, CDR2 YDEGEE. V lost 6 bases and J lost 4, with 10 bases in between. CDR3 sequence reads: CASTLAFTGELFF. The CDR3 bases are TGTGCCAGCACCTTAGCTTTCACCGGGGAGCTGTTTTTT.

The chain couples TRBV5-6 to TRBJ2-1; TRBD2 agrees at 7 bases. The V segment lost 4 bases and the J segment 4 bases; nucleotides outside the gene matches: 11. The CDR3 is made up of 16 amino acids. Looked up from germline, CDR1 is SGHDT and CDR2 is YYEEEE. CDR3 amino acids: CASSELGGDSYNEQFF. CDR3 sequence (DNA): TGTGCCAGCAGCGAATTGGGGGGGGACTCTTACAATGAGCAGTTCTTC.

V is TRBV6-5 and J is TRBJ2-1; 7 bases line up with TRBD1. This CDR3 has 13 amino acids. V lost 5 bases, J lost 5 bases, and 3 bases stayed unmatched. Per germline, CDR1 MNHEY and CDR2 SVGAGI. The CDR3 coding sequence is TGTGCCAGCAGTCTCACAGGGGACAATGAGCAGTTCTTC. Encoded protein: CASSLTGDNEQFF.

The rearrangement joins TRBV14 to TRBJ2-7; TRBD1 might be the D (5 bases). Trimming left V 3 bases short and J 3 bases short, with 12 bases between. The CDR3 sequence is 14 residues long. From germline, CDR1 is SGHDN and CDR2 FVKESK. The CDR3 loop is CASSQTESFYEQYF. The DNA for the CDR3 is TGTGCCAGCAGCCAGACAGAATCCTTCTACGAGCAGTACTTC.

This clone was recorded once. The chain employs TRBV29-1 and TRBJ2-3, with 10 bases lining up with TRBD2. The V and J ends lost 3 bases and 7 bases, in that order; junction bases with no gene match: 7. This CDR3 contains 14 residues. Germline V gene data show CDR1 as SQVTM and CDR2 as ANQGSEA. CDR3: CSVELAGVLNTQYF. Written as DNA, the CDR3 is TGCAGCGTTGAGCTAGCGGGGGTGCTTAATACGCAGTATTTT.

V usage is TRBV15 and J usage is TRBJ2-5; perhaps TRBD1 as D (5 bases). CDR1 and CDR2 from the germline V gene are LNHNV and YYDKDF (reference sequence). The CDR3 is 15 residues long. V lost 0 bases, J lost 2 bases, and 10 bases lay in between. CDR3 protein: CATSRDLTEQETQYF. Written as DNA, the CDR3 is TGTGCCACCAGCAGAGACCTGACAGAGCAAGAGACCCAGTACTTC.

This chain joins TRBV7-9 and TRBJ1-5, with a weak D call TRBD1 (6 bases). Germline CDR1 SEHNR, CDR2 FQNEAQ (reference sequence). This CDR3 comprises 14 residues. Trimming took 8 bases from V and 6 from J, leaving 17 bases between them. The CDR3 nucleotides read TGTGCCAGCTCTCTTTACAGGGAGAGTCAGCCCCAGCATTTT. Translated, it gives CASSLYRESQPQHF.

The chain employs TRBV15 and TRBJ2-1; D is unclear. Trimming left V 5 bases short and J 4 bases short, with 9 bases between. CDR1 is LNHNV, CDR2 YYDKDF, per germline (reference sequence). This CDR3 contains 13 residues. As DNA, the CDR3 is TGTGCCACCAGCCAAAACAGATACAATGAGCAGTTCTTC. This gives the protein CATSQNRYNEQFF.

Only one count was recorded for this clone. The CDR3 DNA is TGTGCCAGCAGTAAACAGGGGGCATCAAAAAAACTGTTTTTT. Translated: CASSKQGASKKLFF. The chain recombines TRBV6-5 with TRBJ1-4; 9 bases are shared with TRBD1. V was pared by 5 bases and J by 9 bases, with 7 bases of the junction left unmatched. This CDR3 contains 14 residues. The germline CDR1 and CDR2 sequences are MNHEY and SVGAGI.

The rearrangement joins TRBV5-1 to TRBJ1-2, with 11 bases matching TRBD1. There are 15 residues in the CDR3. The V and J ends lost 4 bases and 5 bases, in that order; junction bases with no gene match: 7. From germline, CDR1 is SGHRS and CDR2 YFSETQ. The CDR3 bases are TGCGCCAGCAGCGGGGGACAGGGGGGCGCTTATGGCTACACCTTC. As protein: CASSGGQGGAYGYTF.

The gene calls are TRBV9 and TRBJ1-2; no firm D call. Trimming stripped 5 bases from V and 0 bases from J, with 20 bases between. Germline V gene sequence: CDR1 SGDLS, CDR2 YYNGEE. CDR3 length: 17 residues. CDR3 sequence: CASRGTSGVEANYGYTF. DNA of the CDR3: TGTGCCAGCAGAGGAACATCGGGAGTGGAAGCTAACTATGGCTACACCTTC. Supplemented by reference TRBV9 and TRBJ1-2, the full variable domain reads DSGVTQTPKHLITATGQRVTLRCSPRSGDLSVYWYQQSLDQGLQFLIQYYNGEERAKGNILERFSAQQFPDLHSELNLSSLELGDSALYFCASRGTSGVEANYGYTFGSGTRLTVV.

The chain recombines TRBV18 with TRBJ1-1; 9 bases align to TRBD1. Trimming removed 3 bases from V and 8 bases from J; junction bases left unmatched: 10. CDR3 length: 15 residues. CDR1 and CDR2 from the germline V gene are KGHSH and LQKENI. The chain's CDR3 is CASSPATGTGKEAFF. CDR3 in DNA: TGTGCCAGCTCACCTGCAACCGGGACAGGGAAGGAAGCTTTCTTT.

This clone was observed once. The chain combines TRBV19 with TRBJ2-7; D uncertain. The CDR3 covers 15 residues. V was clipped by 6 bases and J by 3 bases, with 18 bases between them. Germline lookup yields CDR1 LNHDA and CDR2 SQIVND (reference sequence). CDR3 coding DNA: TGTGCCAGTAGCCTCAATCCATCTAATCGCTACGAGCAGTACTTC. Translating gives CASSLNPSNRYEQYF.

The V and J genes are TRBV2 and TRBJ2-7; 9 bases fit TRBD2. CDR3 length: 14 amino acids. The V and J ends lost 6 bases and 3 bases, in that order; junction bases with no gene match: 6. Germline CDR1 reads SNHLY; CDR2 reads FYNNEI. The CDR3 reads CASSWTSALYEQYF. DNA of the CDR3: TGTGCCAGCAGCTGGACTAGCGCGCTCTACGAGCAGTACTTC.

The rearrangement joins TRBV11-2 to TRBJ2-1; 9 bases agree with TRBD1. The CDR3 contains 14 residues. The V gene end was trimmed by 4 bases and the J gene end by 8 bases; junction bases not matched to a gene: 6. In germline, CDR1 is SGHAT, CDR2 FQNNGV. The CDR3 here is CASSYRDRVHEQFF. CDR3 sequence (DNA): TGTGCCAGCAGCTACCGGGACAGGGTTCATGAGCAGTTCTTC.

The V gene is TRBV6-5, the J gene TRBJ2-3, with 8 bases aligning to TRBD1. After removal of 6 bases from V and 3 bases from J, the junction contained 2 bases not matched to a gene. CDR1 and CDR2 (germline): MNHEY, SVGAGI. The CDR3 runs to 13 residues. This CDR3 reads CASRRQGTDTQYF. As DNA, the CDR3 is TGTGCCAGCAGGCGACAGGGGACAGATACGCAGTATTTT.

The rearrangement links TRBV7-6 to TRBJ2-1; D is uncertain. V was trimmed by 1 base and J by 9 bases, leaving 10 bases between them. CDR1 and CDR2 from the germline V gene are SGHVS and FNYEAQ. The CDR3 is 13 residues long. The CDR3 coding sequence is TGTGCCAGCAGCTTAGGGGCGCGTAGTGAGCAGTTCTTC. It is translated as CASSLGARSEQFF.

The DNA for the CDR3 is TGTGCCAGCAGTATTACCGGGACAGGGATTGGCTACACCTTC. Translation: CASSITGTGIGYTF. The chain employs TRBV6-5 and TRBJ1-2; TRBD1 agrees at 9 bases. Germline loops: CDR1 MNHEY, CDR2 SVGAGI. V lost 5 bases, J lost 7 bases, and 8 bases stayed unmatched. This CDR3 region has 14 residues.

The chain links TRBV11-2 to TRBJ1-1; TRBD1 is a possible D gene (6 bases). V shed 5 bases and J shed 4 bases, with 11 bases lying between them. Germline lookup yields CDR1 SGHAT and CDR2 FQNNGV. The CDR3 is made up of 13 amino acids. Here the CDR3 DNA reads TGTGCCAGCAGCGGGGGCGCGGGCACTGAAGCTTTCTTT. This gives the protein CASSGGAGTEAFF.

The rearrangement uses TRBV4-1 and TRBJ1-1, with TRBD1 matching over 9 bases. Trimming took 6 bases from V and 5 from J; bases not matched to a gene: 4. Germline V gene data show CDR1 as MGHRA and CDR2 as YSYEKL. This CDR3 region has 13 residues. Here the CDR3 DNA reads TGCGCCAGCAGTAGGACAGGGGTGACTGAAGCTTTCTTT. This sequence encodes CASSRTGVTEAFF.